These 27 T cell receptor beta chains originate from one sample sequenced in a study of T cell repertoires in aging, cancer and after chemotherapy. TRB rearrangements spanning V, D and J were amplified using mixed TRB-A/B primers. A single record per CDR3 protein comes from TCRdb applying MiXCR to the multiplex PCR reads. The sample lists roughly 6,000 distinct CDR3 sequences; approximately 38% were seen once. TCR beta rearrangements were amplified from peripheral blood genomic DNA. The material sequenced was blood. The source is a human donor with a blood cancer.

This clonotype was found a few times. The chain couples TRBV20-1 to TRBJ1-6; the match to TRBD1 covers 8 bases. This CDR3 contains 13 residues. Germline loops: CDR1 DFQATT, CDR2 SNEGSKA (reference sequence). This CDR3 is CSAGGTGNSPLHF. The DNA for the CDR3 is TGCAGCGCTGGTGGGACAGGCAATTCACCCCTCCACTTT.

The chain is built from TRBV11-1 and TRBJ2-1; the D gene is possibly TRBD2 (5 bases). Germline CDR1 SGHAT, CDR2 FQDESV (reference sequence). The ends were cut back, 3 bases at V and 2 bases at J, with 8 bases in the middle. The CDR3 is 14 amino acids. This CDR3 is CASSFPSPYNEQFF. CDR3 bases: TGTGCCAGCAGCTTTCCTAGCCCCTACAATGAGCAGTTCTTC.

This chain links TRBV12-3 or TRBV12-4 with TRBJ1-6; D unresolved. This CDR3 is built from 15 residues. Trimming removed 4 bases from V and 0 bases from J, with 7 bases in between. DNA of the CDR3: TGTGCCAGCAGTTCAATGAGCTCCTATAATTCACCCCTCCACTTT. It encodes CASSSMSSYNSPLHF.

V and J are TRBV6-5 and TRBJ2-5; D is unclear. CDR1 is MNHEY, CDR2 SVGAGI, per germline. The CDR3 spans 13 residues. V lost 6 bases to trimming and J lost 2 bases, with 10 bases between them. The CDR3 protein is CASRFPEQETQYF. The DNA for the CDR3 is TGTGCCAGCAGGTTTCCAGAACAAGAGACCCAGTACTTC.

This rearrangement joins TRBV18 to TRBJ2-7; TRBD1 matches at 11 bases. The junction had 9 bases not matched to a gene; V was cut back by 2 bases and J by 6 bases. The CDR3 runs 16 residues. Germline assignment: CDR1 KGHSH and CDR2 LQKENI. The CDR3 reads CASSPGTGGFTSEQYF. The CDR3 coding sequence is TGTGCCAGCTCACCAGGGACAGGGGGTTTTACGAGCGAGCAGTACTTC. The whole variable domain, filled in from reference TRBV18 and TRBJ2-7, reads NAGVMQNPRHLVRRRGQEARLRCSPMKGHSHVYWYRQLPEEGLKFMVYLQKENIIDESGMPKERFSAEFPKEGPSILRIQQVVRGDSAAYFCASSPGTGGFTSEQYFGPGTRLTVT.

Details on this clonotype: A clone one base away is much larger, so this may be a read error. This rearrangement joins TRBV6-2 or TRBV6-3 to TRBJ2-5; no clear D gene. The germline gives CDR1 MNHEY, CDR2 SVGEGT. The CDR3 loop spans 12 amino acids. DNA for the CDR3: TGTTCCAGCAGTTCGCACGCGGAGACCCAGTACTTC. This sequence encodes CSSSSHAETQYF.

This rearrangement joins TRBV15 to TRBJ2-1, with a possible D match to TRBD1 (6 bases). The length of the CDR3 is 13 residues. The ends were cut back, 8 bases at V and 4 bases at J, with 12 bases in the middle. Germline lookup yields CDR1 LNHNV and CDR2 YYDKDF (reference sequence). The CDR3 coding sequence is TGTGCCACCGGTGGGGACACTTACAATGAGCAGTTCTTC. Its protein product is CATGGDTYNEQFF.

This sequence joins TRBV29-1 and TRBJ2-2, with TRBD2 matching 10 bases. Germline CDR1 reads SQVTM; CDR2 reads ANQGSEA. The V segment lost 5 bases and the J segment 1 base; nucleotides outside the gene matches: 4. There are 15 residues in the CDR3. The chain's CDR3 is CSVLRLAGNTGELFF. The DNA for the CDR3 is TGCAGCGTTCTTCGACTAGCGGGGAACACCGGGGAGCTGTTTTTT.

In this sample, this clonotype turned up a few times. This rearrangement joins TRBV10-3 to TRBJ2-6; D gene unclear. Germline values: CDR1 ENHRY, CDR2 SYGVKD. Between the trimmed V and J ends, which lost 7 bases and 0 bases, there was a span of 4 bases. This CDR3 spans 13 amino acids. This chain's CDR3 is CAITGSGANVLTF. The CDR3 DNA reads as TGTGCCATCACGGGCTCTGGGGCCAACGTCCTGACTTTC.

The V and J genes are TRBV10-3 and TRBJ1-2; weak D call: TRBD1 (5 bases). This CDR3 region has 14 residues. Germline V lookup: CDR1 ENHRY, CDR2 SYGVKD. V was trimmed by 9 bases and J by 6 bases, leaving 20 bases between them. The CDR3 loop reads CAISNTGGQDGYTF. In DNA, the CDR3 is TGTGCCATTTCAAACACCGGGGGTCAGGATGGCTACACCTTC.

J is TRBJ2-7 and V is TRBV20-1; unclear D gene. V lost 1 base, J lost 7 bases, and 14 bases lay in between. CDR3 length: 13 amino acids. Per the germline V gene, CDR1 is DFQATT and CDR2 is SNEGSKA (reference sequence). CDR3 in DNA: TGCAGTGCTAGAGTAAACTCGTTGGGAGAGCAGTACTTC. It translates to CSARVNSLGEQYF.

The chain carries TRBV18 and TRBJ1-5; 8 bases agree with TRBD1. CDR3 size: 15 residues. V was pared by 3 bases and J by 6 bases, with 7 bases of the junction left unmatched. CDR1 is KGHSH, CDR2 LQKENI, per germline. The CDR3 sequence is CASSPTGDSAQPQHF. The CDR3 DNA is TGTGCCAGCTCACCGACAGGGGATTCAGCTCAGCCCCAGCATTTT.

This clonotype appeared once. The genes are TRBV7-6 and TRBJ2-1, with 8 bases aligning to TRBD2. V trimming: 5 bases; J trimming: 7 bases; junction bases outside the gene matches: 4. The length of the CDR3 is 13 residues. The germline V gene encodes CDR1 SGHVS and CDR2 FNYEAQ. CDR3 protein: CASSGLAINEQFF. CDR3 DNA sequence: TGTGCCAGCAGCGGACTAGCAATTAATGAGCAGTTCTTC.

This clonotype was seen only a few times. This chain links TRBV15 with TRBJ2-6; 13 nucleotides agree with TRBD2. Germline assignment: CDR1 LNHNV and CDR2 YYDKDF (reference sequence). Trimming at V came to 6 bases and at J to 3 bases, leaving 5 bases not matched to a gene. The length of the CDR3 is 17 residues. The CDR3 protein is CATSPLAGGSGANVLTF. The CDR3 nucleotides read TGTGCCACCAGTCCACTAGCGGGAGGGAGTGGGGCCAACGTCCTGACTTTC.

By sample fraction, this clonotype is medium-sized (0.01 to 0.1%). The chain uses TRBV29-1 and TRBJ2-5; 12 bases agree with TRBD1. The CDR3 runs 15 residues. CDR1 and CDR2 (germline): SQVTM, ANQGSEA. The trim removed 6 bases at V and 5 bases at J, leaving 10 bases unmatched. CDR3 coding DNA: TGCAGCGTGTCCATGGGGACAGGGGGCGGCGAGACCCAGTACTTC. Translated: CSVSMGTGGGETQYF.

This clonotype has just a few counts. This chain uses TRBV29-1 with TRBJ1-4, with 9 nucleotides matching TRBD1. This CDR3 spans 14 amino acids. Per the germline V gene, CDR1 is SQVTM and CDR2 is ANQGSEA. Trimming took 8 bases from V and 7 from J; bases not matched to a gene: 11. The CDR3 loop is CSSTGGTGTEKLFF. DNA of the CDR3: TGCAGCTCCACCGGAGGGACAGGGACTGAAAAACTGTTTTTT.

There are a few counts of this clonotype. The chain uses TRBV4-3 and TRBJ2-2; TRBD2 aligns across 7 bases. With V trimmed by 0 bases and J by 3 bases, 4 bases remained unmatched. The V gene's germline CDR1 is LGHNA and CDR2 YSLEER. The CDR3 has 16 residues. For the CDR3, the DNA is TGCGCCAGCAGCCAAGATTCTAGCGGTTACACCGGGGAGCTGTTTTTT. It is translated as CASSQDSSGYTGELFF.

The sample holds a few counts of this clonotype. This chain uses TRBV5-6 with TRBJ2-5; 7 bases align to TRBD1. V shed 4 bases and J 3 bases; nucleotides not matched to a gene: 3. From germline, CDR1 is SGHDT and CDR2 YYEEEE. This CDR3 comprises 13 residues. The CDR3 sequence: CASSPGTEETQYF. As DNA, the CDR3 is TGTGCCAGCAGCCCAGGGACAGAAGAGACCCAGTACTTC.

The V call is TRBV18, the J call TRBJ2-5; D not resolved. Germline V CDR1 and CDR2: KGHSH, LQKENI. V lost 4 bases, J lost 3 bases, and 3 bases lay in between. This CDR3 has 11 amino acids. The CDR3 reads CASSREETQYF. The CDR3 bases are TGTGCCAGCTCACGGGAAGAGACCCAGTACTTC.

The chain employs TRBV19 and TRBJ2-1; 8 bases align to TRBD1. Looked up from germline, CDR1 is LNHDA and CDR2 is SQIVND (reference sequence). V was clipped by 4 bases and J by 7 bases; unmatched bases: 12. This CDR3 is built from 16 residues. CDR3 nucleotide sequence: TGTGCCAGTAGTAGTATCCCAGGGGGCGGTGGGAATGAGCAGTTCTTC. It is translated as CASSSIPGGGGNEQFF.

This clonotype was seen a handful of times. V is TRBV7-6 and J is TRBJ2-1, with D possibly TRBD2 on 6 matching bases. V was pared by 1 base and J by 4 bases, with 11 bases between. The germline CDR1 and CDR2 sequences are SGHVS and FNYEAQ. The CDR3 contains 15 residues. The CDR3 spells CASSLDGGTYNEQFF. The CDR3, as DNA: TGTGCCAGCAGCTTAGATGGCGGGACGTACAATGAGCAGTTCTTC.

This sequence joins TRBV15 and TRBJ2-3, with 12 bases fitting TRBD2. The CDR3 has 18 residues. After removal of 0 bases from V and 6 bases from J, the junction contained 10 bases not matched to a gene. CDR1 is LNHNV and CDR2 is YYDKDF in the germline V gene (reference sequence). The DNA for the CDR3 is TGTGCCACCAGCAGAGACCTAGCGGGAGGGAGTCGCAGGGATACGCAGTATTTT. Its protein is CATSRDLAGGSRRDTQYF.

This clonotype is judged medium-sized. J is TRBJ2-6 and V is TRBV6-6; D is undetermined. The CDR3 runs to 15 residues. V was shortened by 2 bases and J by 2 bases, with 7 bases between the two germline ends. Germline V lookup: CDR1 MNHNY, CDR2 SVGAGI (reference sequence). CDR3 loop: CASSYAGTGANVLTF. The CDR3 DNA follows: TGTGCCAGCAGTTACGCAGGTACTGGGGCCAACGTCCTGACTTTC.

This clonotype was seen a few times. The chain combines TRBV6-4 with TRBJ1-1; the D gene is possibly TRBD1 (5 bases). Germline V gene lookup returns CDR1 MRHNA and CDR2 SNTAGT. V lost 4 bases, J lost 1 base, and 7 bases lay in between. The CDR3 covers 13 residues. CDR3 sequence (DNA): TGTGCCAGCAGTGTCAGGGCGAACACTGAAGCTTTCTTT. Protein: CASSVRANTEAFF.

This chain uses TRBV6-1 with TRBJ1-5; no clear D. The germline V gene has CDR1 MNHNS and CDR2 SASEGT. The CDR3 runs 13 residues. Trimming took off 5 bases at V and 3 bases at J, with 8 bases between the two ends. The CDR3, as DNA: TGTGCCAGCAGTCCCGGTAACAATCAGCCCCAGCATTTT. This translates into CASSPGNNQPQHF.

The chain has TRBV15 and TRBJ2-5; no clear D. Germline CDR1 reads LNHNV; CDR2 reads YYDKDF (reference sequence). CDR3 size: 14 residues. V lost 0 bases, J lost 5 bases, and 10 bases lay in between. The chain's CDR3 is CATSRDGIGETQYF. CDR3 DNA: TGTGCCACCAGCAGAGATGGGATAGGGGAGACCCAGTACTTC.

The table lists this clonotype with a few counts. The chain uses TRBV29-1 and TRBJ1-1; possibly TRBD1 for D (5 bases). The CDR3 extends over 14 amino acids. V was shortened by 0 bases and J by 7 bases, with 15 bases between the two germline ends. Germline CDR1 is SQVTM and CDR2 is ANQGSEA. DNA for the CDR3: TGCAGCGTTGAAGATCAGGACCAGGGTAATGAAGCTTTCTTT. Translated: CSVEDQDQGNEAFF.